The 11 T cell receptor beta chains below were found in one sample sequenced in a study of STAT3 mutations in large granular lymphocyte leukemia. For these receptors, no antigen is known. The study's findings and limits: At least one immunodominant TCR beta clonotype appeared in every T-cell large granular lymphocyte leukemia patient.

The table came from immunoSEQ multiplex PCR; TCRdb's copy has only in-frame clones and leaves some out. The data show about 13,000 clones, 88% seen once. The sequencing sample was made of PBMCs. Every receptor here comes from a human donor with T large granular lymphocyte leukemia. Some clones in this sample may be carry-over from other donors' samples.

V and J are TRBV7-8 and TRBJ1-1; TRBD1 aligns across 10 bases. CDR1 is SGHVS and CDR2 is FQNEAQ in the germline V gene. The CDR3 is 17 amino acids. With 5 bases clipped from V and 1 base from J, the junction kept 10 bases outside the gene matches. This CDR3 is CASSPGLGQGRNTEAFF. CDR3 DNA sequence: TGTGCCAGCAGCCCAGGCTTGGGACAGGGGAGGAACACTGAAGCTTTCTTT.

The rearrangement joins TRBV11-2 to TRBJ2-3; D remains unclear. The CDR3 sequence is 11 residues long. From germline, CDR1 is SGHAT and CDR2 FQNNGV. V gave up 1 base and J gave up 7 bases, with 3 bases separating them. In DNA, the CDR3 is TGTGCCAGCAGCTTAGCGAATACGCAGTATTTT. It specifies CASSLANTQYF.

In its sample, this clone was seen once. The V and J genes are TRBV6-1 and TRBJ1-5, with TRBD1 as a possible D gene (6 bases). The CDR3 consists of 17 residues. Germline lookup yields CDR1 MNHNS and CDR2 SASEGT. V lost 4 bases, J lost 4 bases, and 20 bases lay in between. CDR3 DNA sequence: TGTGCCAGCAGTGTGAGGGGGACTCTCCGAGGGAATCAGCCCCAGCATTTT. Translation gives CASSVRGTLRGNQPQHF.

Here the CDR3 reads CASIRDSFNYGYTF. For the CDR3, the DNA is TGTGCCAGTATACGGGACTCGTTTAACTATGGCTACACCTTC. This chain joins TRBV28 and TRBJ1-2, with D maybe TRBD1 (5 bases). The CDR3 sequence is 14 residues long. The germline V and J ends were trimmed by 9 bases and 1 base, with 15 bases remaining between them. From germline, CDR1 is MDHEN and CDR2 SYDVKM.

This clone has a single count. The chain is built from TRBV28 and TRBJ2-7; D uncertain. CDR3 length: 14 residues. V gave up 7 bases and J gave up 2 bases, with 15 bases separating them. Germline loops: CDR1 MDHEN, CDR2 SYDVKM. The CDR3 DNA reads TGTGCCAGCAACTTTGCCCCGGCCCCCTACGAGCAGTACTTC. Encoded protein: CASNFAPAPYEQYF.

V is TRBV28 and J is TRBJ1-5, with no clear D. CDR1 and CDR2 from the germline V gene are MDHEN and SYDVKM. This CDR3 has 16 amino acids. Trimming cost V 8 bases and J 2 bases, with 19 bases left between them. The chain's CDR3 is CASRGGVRFGNQPQHF. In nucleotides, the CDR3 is TGTGCCAGCCGAGGCGGGGTTCGCTTTGGCAATCAGCCCCAGCATTTT.

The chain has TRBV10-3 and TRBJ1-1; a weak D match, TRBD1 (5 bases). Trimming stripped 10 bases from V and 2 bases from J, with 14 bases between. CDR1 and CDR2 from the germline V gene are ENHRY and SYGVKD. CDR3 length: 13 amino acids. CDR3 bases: TGTGCCACAATGAAAGGGACTAACACTGAAGCTTTCTTT. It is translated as CATMKGTNTEAFF.

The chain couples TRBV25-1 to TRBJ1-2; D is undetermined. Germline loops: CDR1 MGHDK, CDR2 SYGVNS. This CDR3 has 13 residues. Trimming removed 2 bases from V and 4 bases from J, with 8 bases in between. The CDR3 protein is CASSEVQGYGYTF. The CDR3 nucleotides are TGTGCCAGCAGTGAAGTCCAAGGCTATGGCTACACCTTC.

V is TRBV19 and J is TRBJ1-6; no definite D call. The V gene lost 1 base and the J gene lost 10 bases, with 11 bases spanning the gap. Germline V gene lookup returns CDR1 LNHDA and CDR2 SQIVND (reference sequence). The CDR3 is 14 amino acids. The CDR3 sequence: CASSIAKQGSPLHF. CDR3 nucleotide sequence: TGTGCCAGTAGTATAGCGAAGCAAGGCTCACCCCTCCACTTT.

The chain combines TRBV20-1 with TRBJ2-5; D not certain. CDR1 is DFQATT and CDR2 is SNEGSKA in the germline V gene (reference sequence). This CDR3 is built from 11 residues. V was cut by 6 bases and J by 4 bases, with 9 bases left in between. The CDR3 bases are TGCAGTGCGGCAGGCGGAGAGACCCAGTACTTC. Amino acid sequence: CSAAGGETQYF.

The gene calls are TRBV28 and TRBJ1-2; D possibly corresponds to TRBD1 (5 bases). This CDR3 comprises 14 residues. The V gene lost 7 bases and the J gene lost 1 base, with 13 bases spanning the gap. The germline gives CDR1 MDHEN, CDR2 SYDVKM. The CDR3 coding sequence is TGTGCCAGCACCTCCGGGGCGGTTAACTATGGCTACACCTTC. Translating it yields CASTSGAVNYGYTF.